These T cell receptor beta chains were read from a single sample in a study of shared clonotypes between healthy human individuals. Sequencing was performed with immunoSEQ multiplex PCR; in TCRdb, only in-frame clones are kept and a portion is missing. The sample shows nearly 750,000 clones, just under 75% of them seen only once. The sequencing sample was made of memory CD4+ T cells sorted from blood. The receptors stem from a woman aged 25 to 39 in good health. CDR3s include the opening cysteine and the closing phenylalanine or tryptophan. The order of the fields is clone size, J gene, V gene, D gene, CDR3 protein, CDR3 DNA. D genes are given only for firm matches. Clone size is not always given. Where it is, it says once, few, many or a class for expanded clones.

>-|TRBJ2-1|TRBV6-4|-
CASRATHSVGEQFF
TGTGCCAGCAGGGCAACCCACAGTGTCGGTGAGCAGTTCTTC
>-|TRBJ2-2|TRBV11-2|-
CASSLDRLVMSSGELFF
TGTGCCAGCAGCTTAGATCGGCTAGTCATGTCTTCGGGGGAGCTGTTTTTT
>-|TRBJ1-1|TRBV7-9|-
CASSLVTAGFEAFF
TGTGCCAGCAGCTTAGTAACAGCCGGGTTTGAAGCTTTCTTT
>-|TRBJ1-1|TRBV2|-
CASRKRGDTEAFF
TGTGCCAGCAGGAAAAGGGGGGACACTGAAGCTTTCTTT
>-|TRBJ2-1|TRBV11-2|-
CASSLGGTRYNEQFF
TGTGCCAGCAGCTTAGGAGGTACACGGTACAATGAGCAGTTCTTC
>-|TRBJ2-2|TRBV5-4|TRBD1
CASSRDSLPYTGELFF
TGTGCCAGCAGCAGGGACAGCCTTCCTTACACCGGGGAGCTGTTTTTT
>once|TRBJ1-5|TRBV28|-
CASSLAGHTSNQPQHF
TGTGCCAGCAGTTTAGCCGGACATACAAGCAATCAGCCCCAGCATTTT
>-|TRBJ2-7|TRBV5-1|-
CASSLAYLGTEQYF
TGCGCCAGCAGCTTGGCCTATCTGGGGACCGAGCAGTACTTC
>-|TRBJ2-2|TRBV5-4|TRBD1
CASSFGPNRGLGELFF
TGTGCCAGCAGCTTTGGGCCCAACAGGGGCCTAGGGGAGCTGTTTTTT
>-|TRBJ2-1|TRBV5-1|TRBD1
CASRRDRDSYNEQFF
TGCGCCAGCAGACGAGACAGGGACTCCTACAATGAGCAGTTCTTC
>-|TRBJ1-5|TRBV11-2|-
CASSLDGGREQPQHF
TGTGCCAGCAGCTTAGACGGGGGCCGGGAACAGCCCCAGCATTTT
>-|TRBJ1-2|TRBV18|-
CASSPQNLNRKTNYGYTF
TGTGCCAGCTCACCACAAAACCTCAACCGGAAAACTAACTATGGCTACACCTTC
>-|TRBJ2-7|TRBV25-1|-
CASRGGDQGSYEQYF
TGTGCCAGCAGAGGAGGTGATCAAGGATCCTACGAGCAGTACTTC
>-|TRBJ2-1|TRBV5-1|TRBD2
CASSLTSGKYNEQFF
TGCGCCAGCAGCTTGACTAGCGGGAAGTACAATGAGCAGTTCTTC
>-|TRBJ2-7|TRBV2|-
CASSYFGTAGNEQYF
TGTGCCAGCAGCTACTTCGGGACCGCCGGCAACGAGCAGTACTTC
>-|TRBJ2-6|TRBV7-9|-
CASSRDTHSGANVLTF
TGTGCCAGCAGTAGGGACACCCACTCTGGGGCCAACGTCCTGACTTTC
>-|TRBJ2-1|TRBV6-1|TRBD2
CASSGTRINEQFF
TGTGCCAGCAGCGGGACTAGAATTAATGAGCAGTTCTTC